This passage covers 20 T cell receptor beta chains from one sample sequenced in a study of T cell responses to AZD1222 COVID-19 vaccine. Assay used: immunoSEQ multiplex PCR; TCRdb lists only in-frame clones, some missing. The repertoire holds fewer than 130,000 clones, roughly 92% seen once, with about 2.5% in the top ten. This specimen consisted of peripheral blood, obtained 28 days after the second AZD1222 dose. The receptors come from an adult who received the AZD1222 COVID-19 vaccine.

A few counts support this clone. The chain links TRBV24-1 to TRBJ1-4, with D hard to call. Germline values: CDR1 KGHDR, CDR2 SFDVKD. Trimming took off 4 bases at V and 8 bases at J, with 16 bases between the two ends. CDR3 length: 15 amino acids. CDR3 loop: CATSDPRGVREKLFF. The CDR3 nucleotides read TGTGCCACCAGTGACCCCCGTGGGGTTCGCGAAAAACTGTTTTTT.

The chain employs TRBV6-5 and TRBJ2-1, with a tentative D call TRBD1 (6 bases). The V and J ends lost 6 bases and 6 bases respectively, with 12 bases between them. The V gene's germline CDR1 is MNHEY and CDR2 SVGAGI. The CDR3 is 13 amino acids. CDR3 sequence reads: CASSKQGVNEQFF. The CDR3, as DNA: TGTGCCAGCAGCAAACAGGGTGTCAATGAGCAGTTCTTC.

This clone occurred a few times. The chain employs TRBV7-9 and TRBJ2-7, with TRBD1 as a possible D gene (6 bases). CDR1 SEHNR and CDR2 FQNEAQ come from the germline V gene (reference sequence). Trimming took off 2 bases at V and 6 bases at J, with 11 bases between the two ends. The CDR3 length is 13 residues. The CDR3 region has the DNA TGTGCCAGCAGCTTAAGGACAGTTAGCGAGCAGTACTTC. Protein sequence: CASSLRTVSEQYF.

This clone was recorded a few times. The CDR3 here is CASIEPGTVYGYTF. CDR3 DNA sequence: TGTGCCAGCATCGAACCCGGGACGGTGTATGGCTACACCTTC. The chain employs TRBV7-9 and TRBJ1-2; TRBD1 is a possible D gene (5 bases). Germline lookup yields CDR1 SEHNR and CDR2 FQNEAQ (reference sequence). The CDR3 is made up of 14 amino acids. V was cut by 7 bases and J by 5 bases, with 17 bases left in between. Looking up the rest from reference TRBV7-9 and TRBJ1-2 gives the full variable domain: DTGVSQNPRHKITKRGQNVTFRCDPISEHNRLYWYRQTLGQGPEFLTYFQNEAQLEKSRLLSDRFSAERPKGSFSTLEIQRTEQGDSAMYLCASIEPGTVYGYTFGSGTRLTVV.

The chain carries TRBV5-6 and TRBJ2-3, with 10 nucleotides matching TRBD1. CDR1 is SGHDT, CDR2 YYEEEE, per germline. The CDR3 runs to 17 residues. J lost 1 base, V lost 4 bases, and 9 bases had no gene match. The CDR3 sequence: CASSLVLTGGGTDTQYF. CDR3 coding DNA: TGTGCCAGCAGCCTGGTCTTGACAGGGGGCGGCACAGATACGCAGTATTTT.

The chain recombines TRBV5-6 with TRBJ1-1; D not resolved. The CDR3 is 12 residues long. Germline V gene sequence: CDR1 SGHDT, CDR2 YYEEEE. The V gene lost 5 bases and the J gene lost 1 base, with 6 bases spanning the gap. CDR3 amino acids: CASRTGNTEAFF. The CDR3 region has the DNA TGTGCCAGCAGAACTGGGAACACTGAAGCTTTCTTT.

The chain uses TRBV5-1 and TRBJ2-7, with 8 bases lining up with TRBD2. The CDR3 has 14 residues. With V trimmed by 2 bases and J by 6 bases, 7 bases remained unmatched. The germline V gene encodes CDR1 SGHRS and CDR2 YFSETQ. Here the CDR3 DNA reads TGCGCCAGCAGCTTCGGCGGGGGGCGCTTCGAGCAGTACTTC. This encodes CASSFGGGRFEQYF.

The chain combines TRBV2 with TRBJ2-3; 14 bases fit TRBD2. Germline V lookup: CDR1 SNHLY, CDR2 FYNNEI. CDR3 length equals 15 residues. V lost 6 bases to trimming and J lost 6 bases; unmatched junction nucleotides: 5. The CDR3 region is CASRGTSGGRDTQYF. CDR3 DNA: TGTGCCAGCAGGGGGACTAGCGGGGGCCGGGATACGCAGTATTTT.

V usage is TRBV18 and J usage is TRBJ2-7; TRBD2 agrees at 7 bases. The V and J ends lost 3 bases and 2 bases, in that order; junction bases with no gene match: 7. The CDR3 sequence is 15 residues long. Germline V gene data show CDR1 as KGHSH and CDR2 as LQKENI. The DNA for the CDR3 is TGTGCCAGCTCACCCGCCGGCGGGGGAGCCTACGAGCAGTACTTC. Its protein product is CASSPAGGGAYEQYF.

The chain recombines TRBV27 with TRBJ1-6; 7 nucleotides line up with TRBD1. Germline CDR1 and CDR2: MNHEY and SMNVEV (reference sequence). V lost 2 bases and J lost 8; bases outside the gene matches: 9. The CDR3 has 16 residues. The CDR3 region has the DNA TGTGCCAGCAGTTTAGAAGGGGGCAGGGAATATTCACCCCTCCACTTT. Translation gives CASSLEGGREYSPLHF.

The chain combines TRBV28 with TRBJ2-2; no firm D call. Trimming stripped 8 bases from V and 6 bases from J, with 7 bases between. This CDR3 is 11 amino acids long. From germline, CDR1 is MDHEN and CDR2 SYDVKM. CDR3 sequence reads: CASRAPGELFF. CDR3 DNA: TGTGCCAGCCGTGCCCCCGGGGAGCTGTTTTTT.

The chain has TRBV7-9 and TRBJ2-1; D is perhaps TRBD1 or TRBD2 (6 bases each). Trimming took 5 bases from V and 4 from J, leaving 15 bases between them. The CDR3 is 15 residues long. Germline lookup yields CDR1 SEHNR and CDR2 FQNEAQ (reference sequence). This chain's CDR3 is CASSGMGAGYNEQFF. The CDR3 DNA reads TGTGCCAGCAGCGGAATGGGGGCGGGGTACAATGAGCAGTTCTTC.

The chain recombines TRBV18 with TRBJ2-5, with 10 bases fitting TRBD1. V trimming: 3 bases; J trimming: 4 bases; junction bases outside the gene matches: 8. Germline CDR1 KGHSH, CDR2 LQKENI. The CDR3 covers 16 residues. CDR3 region: CASSPPGTGVAETQYF. The CDR3, as DNA: TGTGCCAGCTCACCCCCCGGGACAGGGGTGGCAGAGACCCAGTACTTC.

The chain employs TRBV5-1 and TRBJ2-7; D remains ambiguous. The V end was cut by 3 bases, the J end by 2 bases, with 12 bases between. This CDR3 is built from 14 residues. Germline V gene data show CDR1 as SGHRS and CDR2 as YFSETQ. The CDR3 DNA sequence: TGCGCCAGCAGCTCGGTATTAGGCCCCTACGAGCAGTACTTC. Translation: CASSSVLGPYEQYF.

This chain joins TRBV5-5 and TRBJ1-6; D is uncertain. In germline, CDR1 is SGHKS, CDR2 YYEKEE (reference sequence). CDR3 size: 16 residues. The ends were cut back, 0 bases at V and 11 bases at J, with 18 bases in the middle. The CDR3 DNA sequence: TGTGCCAGCAGCTTGGATGGAGGGCCGGGAGATCCACCCCTCCACTTT. Its protein product is CASSLDGGPGDPPLHF.

The chain recombines TRBV2 with TRBJ2-7; 7 bases agree with TRBD1. Per the germline V gene, CDR1 is SNHLY and CDR2 is FYNNEI. Germline trimming cut 1 base from V and 6 bases from J; bases unmatched to any gene: 0. The CDR3 is 12 amino acids. The CDR3 loop is CASSEDRGEQYF. CDR3 bases: TGTGCCAGCAGTGAAGACAGGGGCGAGCAGTACTTC.

This chain links TRBV6-4 with TRBJ2-6, with D uncertain. The V end was cut by 6 bases, the J end by 1 base, with 4 bases between. The CDR3 runs 13 residues. Germline V gene data show CDR1 as MRHNA and CDR2 as SNTAGT. The CDR3 loop is CASRQSGANVLTF. The DNA for the CDR3 is TGTGCCAGCAGACAATCTGGGGCCAACGTCCTGACTTTC.

This clone showed up just once. The J gene is TRBJ2-7, the V gene TRBV5-1; unclear D gene. This CDR3 region has 14 residues. Germline assignment: CDR1 SGHRS and CDR2 YFSETQ. The V end was cut by 0 bases, the J end by 3 bases, with 10 bases between. For the CDR3, the DNA is TGCGCCAGCAGCTTGGCCGGCAACCGCTACGAGCAGTACTTC. It encodes CASSLAGNRYEQYF. Looking up the rest from reference TRBV5-1 and TRBJ2-7 gives the full variable domain: KAGVTQTPRYLIKTRGQQVTLSCSPISGHRSVSWYQQTPGQGLQFLFEYFSETQRNKGNFPGRFSGRQFSNSRSEMNVSTLELGDSALYLCASSLAGNRYEQYFGPGTRLTVT.

This rearrangement joins TRBV10-3 to TRBJ2-1; no clear D. Trimming took 0 bases from V and 5 from J, leaving 8 bases between them. The CDR3 runs to 14 residues. Germline V CDR1 and CDR2: ENHRY, SYGVKD. CDR3 residues: CAISESRQNNEQFF. The CDR3 DNA is TGTGCCATCAGTGAGTCTAGGCAGAACAATGAGCAGTTCTTC.

The chain couples TRBV30 to TRBJ1-1; D is unclear. V lost 0 bases and J 2 bases, leaving 7 bases between the germline ends. The germline gives CDR1 GTSNPN, CDR2 SVGIG (reference sequence). The CDR3 covers 13 residues. CDR3 loop: CAWSVQLNTEAFF. The CDR3, as DNA: TGTGCCTGGAGTGTACAGCTAAACACTGAAGCTTTCTTT.